The 18 T cell receptor beta chains given below trace back to one sample, sequenced in a study of T cell changes during pregnancy in multiple sclerosis. Libraries were prepared by immunoSEQ multiplex PCR; TCRdb keeps only in-frame clonotypes and omits some of them. The profile covers fewer than 70,000 clones, with 92% appearing a single time and 2.5% to 3.5% taken by the ten largest. The source material was CD8+ T cells from peripheral blood mononuclear cells, sampled in the third trimester of pregnancy. Every receptor here comes from a female donor in good health, enrolled as a control in a pregnancy study.

The rearrangement uses TRBV7-9 and TRBJ1-5; 7 bases fit TRBD1. The germline V gene has CDR1 SEHNR and CDR2 FQNEAQ (reference sequence). The CDR3 runs 14 residues. J gave up 0 bases and V 4 bases, and 0 bases lay outside the gene matches. This chain's CDR3 is CASSSGGSNQPQHF. CDR3 sequence (DNA): TGTGCCAGCAGCTCAGGGGGTAGCAATCAGCCCCAGCATTTT.

The V gene is TRBV27, the J gene TRBJ2-7; TRBD1 matches at 7 bases. The V and J ends lost 4 bases and 3 bases, in that order; junction bases with no gene match: 12. Germline V lookup: CDR1 MNHEY, CDR2 SMNVEV (reference sequence). The CDR3 runs 16 residues. DNA for the CDR3: TGTGCCAGCAGTTCTCAGGGGGTCGGCGCTAACTACGAGCAGTACTTC. Encoded protein: CASSSQGVGANYEQYF.

This clone has only a few counts. V usage is TRBV5-6 and J usage is TRBJ1-6; TRBD1 matches at 7 bases. J was trimmed by 6 bases and V by 4 bases; bases with no gene match: 7. The germline CDR1 and CDR2 sequences are SGHDT and YYEEEE. The CDR3 contains 15 residues. In DNA form, the CDR3 reads TGTGCCAGCAGCACAGGGGTATCTAGTAATTCACCCCTCCACTTT. Its translation is CASSTGVSSNSPLHF.

In DNA form, the CDR3 reads TGTGCCAGCAGAACAGGAGTGAACACCGGGGAGCTGTTTTTT. It yields the protein CASRTGVNTGELFF. The gene calls are TRBV6-5 and TRBJ2-2; TRBD1 is a possible D gene (5 bases). V dropped 6 bases and J dropped 1 base, with 9 bases sitting between them. The CDR3 contains 14 residues. CDR1 is MNHEY and CDR2 is SVGAGI in the germline V gene.

The chain carries TRBV7-9 and TRBJ1-1; 7 bases fit TRBD1. The length of the CDR3 is 14 residues. CDR1 SEHNR and CDR2 FQNEAQ come from the germline V gene (reference sequence). The V gene end was trimmed by 7 bases and the J gene end by 3 bases; junction bases not matched to a gene: 8. The CDR3 DNA follows: TGTGCCAGCATCCGAACAGGGGTCGACACTGAAGCTTTCTTT. The encoded protein is CASIRTGVDTEAFF.

The chain joins TRBV7-6 to TRBJ2-2, with 14 bases fitting TRBD2. From germline, CDR1 is SGHVS and CDR2 FNYEAQ. V shed 4 bases and J 7 bases; nucleotides not matched to a gene: 5. The CDR3 loop spans 16 amino acids. This chain's CDR3 is CASSWTSGGYGGELFF. Written as DNA, the CDR3 is TGTGCCAGCAGCTGGACTAGCGGGGGGTACGGCGGGGAGCTGTTTTTT.

The chain recombines TRBV4-3 with TRBJ1-2, with 8 bases that match TRBD1. V shed 0 bases and J 4 bases; nucleotides not matched to a gene: 10. The germline gives CDR1 LGHNA, CDR2 YSLEER. The CDR3 extends over 17 amino acids. CDR3 nucleotide sequence: TGCGCCAGCAGCCAAGAGAAACGAACAGGGGGATTCTATGGCTACACCTTC. It yields the protein CASSQEKRTGGFYGYTF.

The V and J genes are TRBV7-9 and TRBJ1-4; maybe TRBD1 (6 bases). The germline gives CDR1 SEHNR, CDR2 FQNEAQ (reference sequence). This CDR3 comprises 15 residues. Deletions cut 1 base from V and 4 bases from J, with 10 bases between. Here the CDR3 reads CASSLDRDLNEKLFF. The DNA for the CDR3 is TGTGCCAGCAGCTTAGACAGGGACCTTAATGAAAAACTGTTTTTT.

This chain connects TRBV27 to TRBJ1-5; possibly TRBD1 for D (5 bases). Trimming stripped 6 bases from V and 0 bases from J, with 15 bases between. Germline-derived CDR1 and CDR2 are MNHEY and SMNVEV (reference sequence). The CDR3 loop spans 16 amino acids. Here the CDR3 DNA reads TGTGCCAGCAGCTATAGTCCAGGACATAGCAATCAGCCCCAGCATTTT. Protein product: CASSYSPGHSNQPQHF.

J is TRBJ2-7 and V is TRBV15, with 8 bases that match TRBD1. Trimming at V came to 5 bases and at J to 0 bases, leaving 9 bases not matched to a gene. Germline values: CDR1 LNHNV, CDR2 YYDKDF (reference sequence). The CDR3 is 16 amino acids. The CDR3 bases are TGTGCCACCAGCCGTAGTAGGACAGGGAGCTCCTACGAGCAGTACTTC. The encoded protein is CATSRSRTGSSYEQYF.

V usage is TRBV4-3 and J usage is TRBJ1-1; the D is unclear. Germline V gene sequence: CDR1 LGHNA, CDR2 YSLEER. This CDR3 contains 13 residues. Trimming cost V 0 bases and J 8 bases, with 10 bases left between them. The CDR3 spells CASSQDMELEAFF. DNA of the CDR3: TGCGCCAGCAGCCAAGATATGGAGTTAGAAGCTTTCTTT.

This rearrangement joins TRBV4-3 to TRBJ1-1; 9 bases are a match to TRBD1. This CDR3 is built from 15 residues. V trimming: 0 bases; J trimming: 5 bases; junction bases outside the gene matches: 4. Germline assignment: CDR1 LGHNA and CDR2 YSLEER. The CDR3 region is CASSQDRTGVTEAFF. The CDR3 DNA reads TGCGCCAGCAGCCAAGATCGGACAGGGGTAACTGAAGCTTTCTTT.

The chain has TRBV5-1 and TRBJ2-7; 9 bases are a match to TRBD1. Germline V lookup: CDR1 SGHRS, CDR2 YFSETQ. CDR3 size: 16 residues. Trimming cost V 5 bases and J 0 bases; bases outside gene matches: 9. The CDR3 sequence: CASSSGQGTGSYEQYF. The CDR3 DNA sequence: TGCGCCAGCAGTTCTGGACAGGGGACGGGCTCCTACGAGCAGTACTTC. The full variable domain, with the rest looked up from reference TRBV5-1 and TRBJ2-7, is KAGVTQTPRYLIKTRGQQVTLSCSPISGHRSVSWYQQTPGQGLQFLFEYFSETQRNKGNFPGRFSGRQFSNSRSEMNVSTLELGDSALYLCASSSGQGTGSYEQYFGPGTRLTVT.

The CDR3 spells CASSQDTGYYGYTF. The CDR3 DNA sequence: TGTGCCAGCAGCCAAGATACGGGATACTATGGCTACACCTTC. The chain joins TRBV14 to TRBJ1-2; D not resolved. The CDR3 contains 14 residues. Germline CDR1 reads SGHDN; CDR2 reads FVKESK. Trimming removed 0 bases from V and 3 bases from J, with 8 bases in between.

This chain connects TRBV29-1 to TRBJ2-2, with D possibly matching TRBD2 (6 bases). The CDR3 loop spans 15 amino acids. Trimming took 5 bases from V and 1 from J, leaving 14 bases between them. Germline V gene lookup returns CDR1 SQVTM and CDR2 ANQGSEA. CDR3 in amino acids: CSVLGVGGNTGELFF. In nucleotides, the CDR3 is TGCAGCGTTTTGGGGGTGGGGGGGAACACCGGGGAGCTGTTTTTT.

Only one count was recorded for this clone. The CDR3 coding sequence is TGTGCCAGCAGCGAAGCTAGCGGGGGGGCCTGGGAGCAGTTCTTC. Amino acids: CASSEASGGAWEQFF. The V and J genes are TRBV9 and TRBJ2-1, with 12 nucleotides matching TRBD2. From germline, CDR1 is SGDLS and CDR2 YYNGEE. V trimming: 3 bases; J trimming: 10 bases; junction bases outside the gene matches: 8. The CDR3 loop spans 15 amino acids.

This chain's CDR3 is CASSLGTAGVLTEAFF. CDR3 DNA sequence: TGTGCCAGCAGCTTGGGTACGGCAGGGGTGCTCACTGAAGCTTTCTTT. V and J are TRBV5-8 and TRBJ1-1; D may be TRBD1 (6 bases). CDR3 length: 16 amino acids. Trimming took 0 bases from V and 4 from J, leaving 16 bases between them. CDR1 and CDR2 from the germline V gene are SGHTS and YDEGEE. The variable domain in full, completed from reference TRBV5-8 and TRBJ1-1, reads EAGVTQSPTHLIKTRGQQATLRCSPISGHTSVYWYQQALGLGLQFLLWYDEGEERNRGNFPPRFSGRQFPNYSSELNVNALELEDSALYLCASSLGTAGVLTEAFFGQGTRLTVV.

V usage is TRBV21-1 and J usage is TRBJ1-1. TRBV21-1 is a pseudogene segment. The length of the CDR3 is 17 residues. DNA of the CDR3: TGTGCCAGCAGCAAAGGGAAGCCCTGGAGGATGAACACTGAAGCTTTCTTT. Translating it yields CASSKGKPWRMNTEAFF.